The 23 T cell receptor beta chains in this list originate from one sample, sequenced in a study of PD-L1 blockade in urothelial cancer. This table comes from immunoSEQ multiplex PCR, and its TCRdb copy is limited to in-frame clones, with some not included. The sample contains around 79,000 clones, 85% of which appear only once. Time point defined: pretreatment peripheral blood. The sequences come from PBMCs, collected around atezolizumab (anti-PD-L1) treatment. The receptors originated from a man in his forties or fifties with urothelial cancer.

J is TRBJ2-5 and V is TRBV7-2, with 8 positions matching TRBD1. The ends lost 7 bases at V and 5 bases at J; junction bases unmatched: 9. CDR1 SGHTA and CDR2 FQGNSA come from the germline V gene. The CDR3 is made up of 14 amino acids. CDR3 coding DNA: TGTGCCAGCACGGACCGACAGGGGTCGGAGACCCAGTACTTC. Protein sequence: CASTDRQGSETQYF.

V is TRBV19 and J is TRBJ1-5; D might be TRBD1 (5 bases). The V end lost 5 bases, the J end lost 2 bases, and 13 bases lay between the germline ends. CDR3 length: 15 residues. Germline V gene lookup returns CDR1 LNHDA and CDR2 SQIVND (reference sequence). This chain's CDR3 is CASSGGLEGNQPQHF. CDR3 DNA sequence: TGTGCCAGTAGTGGGGGACTAGAGGGCAATCAGCCCCAGCATTTT.

J is TRBJ1-2 and V is TRBV18, with 10 bases aligning to TRBD1. J was trimmed by 4 bases and V by 3 bases; bases with no gene match: 5. Germline values: CDR1 KGHSH, CDR2 LQKENI. The CDR3 spans 15 residues. CDR3 coding DNA: TGTGCCAGCTCACCGGGGACAGGGGATGTCTATGGCTACACCTTC. Its translation: CASSPGTGDVYGYTF.

This chain connects TRBV5-6 to TRBJ1-2; 8 nucleotides align to TRBD1. The CDR3 is 14 amino acids. Germline V CDR1 and CDR2: SGHDT, YYEEEE. V lost 4 bases to trimming and J lost 4 bases; unmatched junction nucleotides: 6. The DNA for the CDR3 is TGTGCCAGCAGCCCCGTTGGGACAGGCTATGGCTACACCTTC. Translating gives CASSPVGTGYGYTF.

V is TRBV9 and J is TRBJ2-7, with D possibly matching TRBD1 (7 bases). This CDR3 is built from 14 residues. Trimming removed 4 bases from V and 6 bases from J, with 17 bases in between. Germline values: CDR1 SGDLS, CDR2 YYNGEE. This CDR3 is CASSQTEGAGEQYF. In DNA form, the CDR3 reads TGTGCCAGCAGCCAGACGGAGGGGGCGGGCGAGCAGTACTTC. Drawing the rest from reference TRBV9 and TRBJ2-7, the complete variable domain is DSGVTQTPKHLITATGQRVTLRCSPRSGDLSVYWYQQSLDQGLQFLIQYYNGEERAKGNILERFSAQQFPDLHSELNLSSLELGDSALYFCASSQTEGAGEQYFGPGTRLTVT.

This clone was seen more than once but under ten times. The chain joins TRBV6-5 to TRBJ2-1, with TRBD2 matching over 8 bases. V gave up 2 bases and J gave up 10 bases; unmatched junction bases: 4. This CDR3 is built from 13 residues. Looked up from germline, CDR1 is MNHEY and CDR2 is SVGAGI. CDR3 coding DNA: TGTGCCAGCAGTTACCTGACGGGAGGGGAGCAGTTCTTC. It codes for CASSYLTGGEQFF.

This chain joins TRBV19 and TRBJ2-5; perhaps TRBD1 as D (6 bases). This CDR3 region has 16 residues. Germline V lookup: CDR1 LNHDA, CDR2 SQIVND (reference sequence). Deletions cut 2 bases from V and 2 bases from J, with 15 bases between. For the CDR3, the DNA is TGTGCCAGTAGTATATTATCGATCCAGGGGCAAGAGACCCAGTACTTC. This sequence encodes CASSILSIQGQETQYF. The whole variable domain, filled in from reference TRBV19 and TRBJ2-5, reads DGGITQSPKYLFRKEGQNVTLSCEQNLNHDAMYWYRQDPGQGLRLIYYSQIVNDFQKGDIAEGYSVSREKKESFPLTVTSAQKNPTAFYLCASSILSIQGQETQYFGPGTRLLVL.

This clone is a singleton in its sample. This sequence joins TRBV9 and TRBJ2-3; the D is unclear. V lost 0 bases and J lost 0, with 11 bases in between. This CDR3 is 16 amino acids long. Germline assignment: CDR1 SGDLS and CDR2 YYNGEE. In DNA form, the CDR3 reads TGTGCCAGCAGCGTAGTCGGAGTCCCTAGCACAGATACGCAGTATTTT. It yields the protein CASSVVGVPSTDTQYF.

The rearrangement uses TRBV28 and TRBJ1-4; no clear D. Germline V gene sequence: CDR1 MDHEN, CDR2 SYDVKM. This CDR3 spans 12 amino acids. The V gene lost 6 bases and the J gene lost 5 bases, with 7 bases spanning the gap. CDR3 in DNA: TGTGCCAGCAGCCAGCGAAATGAAAAACTGTTTTTT. Residues: CASSQRNEKLFF.

In DNA form, the CDR3 reads TGTGCCACCCCACCAGATAGCGGGAAAGATACGCAGTATTTT. It codes for CATPPDSGKDTQYF. The chain has TRBV11-3 and TRBJ2-3, with TRBD2 matching over 8 bases. The length of the CDR3 is 14 residues. V trimming: 10 bases; J trimming: 5 bases; junction bases outside the gene matches: 11. Germline CDR1 is SGHNT and CDR2 is YENEEA.

This clone has just one count. V gene TRBV6-4 combines with J gene TRBJ1-3; D is ambiguous. Looked up from germline, CDR1 is MRHNA and CDR2 is SNTAGT. V lost 2 bases and J 0 bases, leaving 17 bases between the germline ends. CDR3 length: 18 amino acids. For the CDR3, the DNA is TGTGCCAGCAGTGACCCGGACTTTGCCTCCTGCTCTGGAAACACCATATATTTT. Protein sequence: CASSDPDFASCSGNTIYF.

The chain uses TRBV6-5 and TRBJ1-4; TRBD1 might be the D (5 bases). The length of the CDR3 is 15 residues. Deletions cut 7 bases from V and 4 bases from J, with 16 bases between. Germline assignment: CDR1 MNHEY and CDR2 SVGAGI. In DNA form, the CDR3 reads TGTGCCAGCACCTCAAATCCGGGGGGTAATGAAAAACTGTTTTTT. This encodes CASTSNPGGNEKLFF.

This clone was recorded a few times. The J gene is TRBJ2-7, the V gene TRBV5-6, with D possibly TRBD1 on 6 matching bases. The CDR3 consists of 12 residues. Between the trimmed V and J ends, which lost 4 bases and 7 bases, there was a span of 12 bases. Germline V gene data show CDR1 as SGHDT and CDR2 as YYEEEE. The CDR3 sequence: CASSIQGGEQYF. The DNA of the CDR3 is TGTGCCAGCAGCATACAGGGCGGTGAGCAGTACTTC.

This clone was counted once. The gene calls are TRBV21-1 and TRBJ2-7; no DNA check was done on the table's D call, TRBD2. TRBV21-1 is termed a pseudogene. There are 16 residues in the CDR3. This CDR3 is CASSKSRTGGRGEQYF. CDR3 in DNA: TGTGCCAGCAGCAAGAGTCGAACGGGAGGCCGAGGAGAGCAGTACTTC.

The chain carries TRBV4-1 and TRBJ2-3; tentatively, D is TRBD2 (5 bases). Germline CDR1 reads MGHRA; CDR2 reads YSYEKL. Trimming left V 4 bases short and J 6 bases short, with 20 bases between. The CDR3 is 16 residues long. CDR3 sequence reads: CASSRQIPRGVDTQYF. The CDR3 coding sequence is TGCGCCAGCAGCCGCCAGATCCCCCGGGGTGTCGATACGCAGTATTTT.

DNA for the CDR3: TGTGCCAGCAGCTTAAGTCCTTCGAACACTGAAGCTTTCTTT. Protein product: CASSLSPSNTEAFF. The gene calls are TRBV7-3 and TRBJ1-1; the D is unclear. The V end was cut by 1 base, the J end by 1 base, with 7 bases between. CDR1 is SGHTA, CDR2 FQGTGA, per germline. The CDR3 runs to 14 residues.

This rearrangement joins TRBV7-2 to TRBJ2-4; the D gene is possibly TRBD2 (6 bases). The CDR3 contains 14 residues. Germline V gene data show CDR1 as SGHTA and CDR2 as FQGNSA. V lost 6 bases and J lost 5, with 14 bases in between. The chain's CDR3 is CASRQGGVENIQYF. The DNA of the CDR3 is TGTGCCAGCAGGCAAGGAGGGGTCGAAAACATTCAGTACTTC. Variable domain in full (rest from reference TRBV7-2 and TRBJ2-4): GAGVSQSPSNKVTEKGKDVELRCDPISGHTALYWYRQSLGQGLEFLIYFQGNSAPDKSGLPSDRFSAERTGGSVSTLTIQRTQQEDSAVYLCASRQGGVENIQYFGAGTRLSVL.

The chain recombines TRBV27 with TRBJ2-7; TRBD2 matches 9 bases. Germline CDR1 is MNHEY and CDR2 is SMNVEV (reference sequence). This CDR3 has 18 residues. V dropped 5 bases and J dropped 2; count of bases not matched to a gene: 16. The DNA for the CDR3 is TGTGCCAGCAGTCCGAACCCCAGGACTAGCGCAAACCCCTACGAGCAGTACTTC. It is translated as CASSPNPRTSANPYEQYF.

The rearrangement uses TRBV19 and TRBJ2-7; 7 bases match TRBD1. With 3 bases clipped from V and 5 bases from J, the junction kept 7 bases outside the gene matches. CDR1 and CDR2 (germline): LNHDA, SQIVND (reference sequence). The CDR3 length is 14 residues. CDR3: CASSMAGTANEQYF. Written as DNA, the CDR3 is TGTGCCAGTAGTATGGCCGGGACAGCAAACGAGCAGTACTTC.

The chain employs TRBV28 and TRBJ1-4; D perhaps matches TRBD1 (6 bases). The CDR3 consists of 14 residues. V dropped 8 bases and J dropped 7 bases, with 17 bases sitting between them. Germline V lookup: CDR1 MDHEN, CDR2 SYDVKM. CDR3 bases: TGTGCCAGCCGCTCTCAGGGGAGTCGTGAAAAACTGTTTTTT. Translation: CASRSQGSREKLFF.

This chain uses TRBV30 with TRBJ1-3; 7 bases match TRBD1. Germline V gives CDR1 GTSNPN, CDR2 SVGIG (reference sequence). The junction had 11 bases not matched to a gene; V was cut back by 3 bases and J by 0 bases. The CDR3 extends over 17 amino acids. CDR3 in amino acids: CAWRAALGQLSGNTIYF. The CDR3 bases are TGTGCCTGGAGGGCCGCCTTGGGACAGCTCTCTGGAAACACCATATATTTT.

This sequence joins TRBV18 and TRBJ2-7, with TRBD2 matching over 7 bases. This CDR3 region has 13 residues. The germline gives CDR1 KGHSH, CDR2 LQKENI. Trimming cost V 4 bases and J 2 bases; bases outside gene matches: 2. CDR3 loop: CASSLGLAYEQYF. The CDR3 DNA follows: TGTGCCAGCTCACTCGGACTAGCCTACGAGCAGTACTTC.

This rearrangement joins TRBV6-5 to TRBJ2-7, with D tentatively TRBD2 (6 bases). The CDR3 is 13 residues long. Germline CDR1 reads MNHEY; CDR2 reads SVGAGI. V lost 8 bases and J 3 bases, leaving 14 bases between the germline ends. The CDR3 coding sequence is TGTGCCAGCTCTCGAGGCGGGGTCTACGAGCAGTACTTC. Protein sequence: CASSRGGVYEQYF.